The 21 T cell receptor beta chains below come from one sample, sequenced in a study of cytotoxic CD8 clonotypes in ibrutinib-treated CLL. The repertoire was sequenced with immunoSEQ multiplex PCR; TCRdb's copy has only in-frame clones and lacks some. This sample has around 250,000 clones, with around 70% found just once. Source: PBMCs, taken after 24 months of ibrutinib treatment. The receptor set was obtained from a human donor with chronic lymphocytic leukemia.

The V call is TRBV30, the J call TRBJ1-5; possible D gene TRBD1, 5 bases. Germline CDR1 GTSNPN, CDR2 SVGIG (reference sequence). Between the trimmed V and J ends, which lost 0 bases and 12 bases, there was a span of 15 bases. The CDR3 length is 13 residues. CDR3 coding DNA: TGTGCCTGGAGTGTTAGCGGGGCAACCAGCCAGCATTTT. This translates into CAWSVSGATSQHF.

The chain couples TRBV11-3 to TRBJ2-6; maybe TRBD1 (6 bases). Per germline, CDR1 SGHNT and CDR2 YENEEA. The CDR3 is 16 amino acids. V was trimmed by 7 bases and J by 0 bases, leaving 13 bases between them. The CDR3 region is CASTPDSSSGANVLTF. In nucleotides, the CDR3 is TGTGCCAGCACCCCGGACAGTTCCTCTGGGGCCAACGTCCTGACTTTC. The full variable domain, completed using reference TRBV11-3 and TRBJ2-6, is EAGVVQSPRYKIIEKKQPVAFWCNPISGHNTLYWYLQNLGQGPELLIRYENEEAVDDSQLPKDRFSAERLKGVDSTLKIQPAELGDSAVYLCASTPDSSSGANVLTFGAGSRLTVL.

V gene TRBV5-1 combines with J gene TRBJ2-7, with D hard to call. The germline gives CDR1 SGHRS, CDR2 YFSETQ. This CDR3 comprises 16 residues. Trimming removed 0 bases from V and 3 bases from J, with 16 bases in between. CDR3 sequence reads: CASSLGVEEKIYEQYF. DNA for the CDR3: TGCGCCAGCAGCTTGGGAGTTGAGGAAAAGATCTACGAGCAGTACTTC.

The rearrangement links TRBV7-6 to TRBJ2-3, with TRBD2 matching 9 bases. CDR1 SGHVS and CDR2 FNYEAQ come from the germline V gene. The CDR3 loop spans 16 amino acids. Germline trimming cut 1 base from V and 1 base from J; bases unmatched to any gene: 3. DNA for the CDR3: TGTGCCAGCAGCTTAGAACTAGCGGGTGGCACAGATACGCAGTATTTT. This codes for CASSLELAGGTDTQYF. The whole variable domain, filled in from reference TRBV7-6 and TRBJ2-3, reads GAGVSQSPRYKVTKRGQDVALRCDPISGHVSLYWYRQALGQGPEFLTYFNYEAQQDKSGLPNDRFSAERPEGSISTLTIQRTEQRDSAMYRCASSLELAGGTDTQYFGPGTRLTVL.

This chain links TRBV28 with TRBJ2-3, with 7 bases that match TRBD2. CDR3 size: 14 residues. Per germline, CDR1 MDHEN and CDR2 SYDVKM. The ends lost 6 bases at V and 5 bases at J; junction bases unmatched: 8. CDR3 nucleotide sequence: TGTGCCAGCAGACTGGGGGGGATTGGAGATACGCAGTATTTT. Residues: CASRLGGIGDTQYF.

The chain uses TRBV2 and TRBJ1-1; possibly TRBD1 for D (6 bases). Germline CDR1 is SNHLY and CDR2 is FYNNEI. CDR3 length: 15 residues. Trimming took 3 bases from V and 5 from J, leaving 16 bases between them. CDR3: CASSEGAGGRTEAFF. In DNA form, the CDR3 reads TGTGCCAGCAGTGAGGGGGCTGGGGGCCGGACTGAAGCTTTCTTT.

The chain links TRBV11-2 to TRBJ1-1; D uncertain. This CDR3 is 15 amino acids long. The V and J ends lost 2 bases and 2 bases respectively, with 12 bases between them. Per the germline V gene, CDR1 is SGHAT and CDR2 is FQNNGV. The CDR3 coding sequence is TGTGCCAGCAGCTTATCGGGAGTTCTAAACACTGAAGCTTTCTTT. The encoded protein is CASSLSGVLNTEAFF. Full variable domain (rest looked up from reference TRBV11-2 and TRBJ1-1): EAGVAQSPRYKIIEKRQSVAFWCNPISGHATLYWYQQILGQGPKLLIQFQNNGVVDDSQLPKDRFSAERLKGVDSTLKIQPAKLEDSAVYLCASSLSGVLNTEAFFGQGTRLTVV.

J is TRBJ2-7 and V is TRBV6-1; D gene uncertain. Germline V gives CDR1 MNHNS, CDR2 SASEGT. Between the trimmed V and J ends, which lost 1 base and 2 bases, there was a span of 15 bases. CDR3 size: 16 residues. CDR3 residues: CASSEESGYITYEQYF. CDR3 DNA: TGTGCCAGCAGTGAAGAGTCAGGCTATATAACCTACGAGCAGTACTTC.

With regard to this clone: One end of the junction varies from germline; a read error may be responsible. V and J are TRBV7-7 and TRBJ1-3; D gene uncertain. CDR1 SSHAT and CDR2 FNYEAQ come from the germline V gene (reference sequence). The CDR3 contains 14 residues. In DNA, the CDR3 is TGTGCTAGCAGCGAGGGCGTCTCTGGAAACACCATATATTTT. This translates into CASSEGVSGNTIYF.

V is TRBV28 and J is TRBJ2-2; maybe TRBD2 (6 bases). This CDR3 is 11 amino acids long. Trimming removed 10 bases at V and 7 bases at J, with 10 bases between. Germline CDR1 MDHEN, CDR2 SYDVKM. CDR3 bases: TGTGCCACCGTGGGGGGCGGGGAGCTGTTTTTT. Its translation is CATVGGGELFF.

V and J are TRBV18 and TRBJ2-7; 10 bases are shared with TRBD1. The CDR3 covers 16 residues. Trimming took 1 base from V and 0 from J; bases not matched to a gene: 3. Germline V gene sequence: CDR1 KGHSH, CDR2 LQKENI. CDR3 DNA sequence: TGTGCCAGCTCACCACGGGGGACAGGGGACTCCTACGAGCAGTACTTC. Translation gives CASSPRGTGDSYEQYF.

The V and J genes are TRBV2 and TRBJ2-7; a possible D gene is TRBD2 (6 bases). V lost 8 bases to trimming and J lost 0 bases, with 8 bases between them. The CDR3 totals 12 residues. Germline V gene data show CDR1 as SNHLY and CDR2 as FYNNEI. CDR3 loop: CASGGFSYEQYF. The CDR3 DNA follows: TGTGCCAGCGGGGGGTTCTCCTACGAGCAGTACTTC.

The V gene is TRBV9, the J gene TRBJ2-3; weak D call: TRBD2 (5 bases). The CDR3 has 15 amino acids. V shed 0 bases and J shed 1 base, with 9 bases lying between them. CDR1 SGDLS and CDR2 YYNGEE come from the germline V gene. CDR3 nucleotide sequence: TGTGCCAGCAGCGTAGCGGACTCGGGCACAGATACGCAGTATTTT. This gives the protein CASSVADSGTDTQYF.

There are a few counts of this clone. The chain has TRBV28 and TRBJ2-7; possible D gene TRBD1, 5 bases. Deletions cut 3 bases from V and 3 bases from J, with 9 bases between. Per the germline V gene, CDR1 is MDHEN and CDR2 is SYDVKM. The CDR3 totals 13 residues. The CDR3 loop is CASSFWGVYEQYF. The CDR3 coding sequence is TGTGCCAGCAGTTTTTGGGGCGTCTACGAGCAGTACTTC. Filled out from reference TRBV28 and TRBJ2-7, the complete variable domain reads DVKVTQSSRYLVKRTGEKVFLECVQDMDHENMFWYRQDPGLGLRLIYFSYDVKMKEKGDIPEGYSVSREKKERFSLILESASTNQTSMYLCASSFWGVYEQYFGPGTRLTVT.

The chain has TRBV29-1 and TRBJ2-7, with D unclear. Germline V gives CDR1 SQVTM, CDR2 ANQGSEA. V was clipped by 6 bases and J by 6 bases, with 24 bases between them. The CDR3 extends over 15 amino acids. CDR3 in amino acids: CSVNDLGQPPGEQYF. DNA of the CDR3: TGCAGCGTCAACGACCTAGGGCAACCACCGGGCGAGCAGTACTTC.

This clone showed up just a few times. The chain recombines TRBV7-8 with TRBJ1-1; a possible D gene is TRBD1 (5 bases). V was shortened by 2 bases and J by 4 bases, with 8 bases between the two germline ends. Germline V lookup: CDR1 SGHVS, CDR2 FQNEAQ. The CDR3 totals 13 residues. CDR3: CASSLIGGTEAFF. DNA of the CDR3: TGTGCCAGCAGCTTAATCGGGGGCACTGAAGCTTTCTTT.

V gene TRBV29-1 combines with J gene TRBJ1-3, with D unresolved. Germline V gene lookup returns CDR1 SQVTM and CDR2 ANQGSEA. The CDR3 runs 12 residues. Trimming cost V 6 bases and J 4 bases, with 10 bases left between them. In nucleotides, the CDR3 is TGCAGCGTCTCAACGTCCGGAAACACCATATATTTT. The encoded protein is CSVSTSGNTIYF.

Only one count was recorded for this clone. The CDR3, as DNA: TGTGCCACCAAACAGGGCTACGAGCAGTACTTC. Protein product: CATKQGYEQYF. The chain has TRBV6-5 and TRBJ2-7; a possible D gene is TRBD1 (6 bases). Trimming shortened V by 10 bases and J by 3 bases, and 10 bases separated the two germline ends. CDR1 is MNHEY and CDR2 is SVGAGI in the germline V gene. The CDR3 is made up of 11 amino acids.

The chain is built from TRBV9 and TRBJ1-1, with 7 bases lining up with TRBD1. This CDR3 region has 13 residues. Germline V gene data show CDR1 as SGDLS and CDR2 as YYNGEE. The trim removed 5 bases at V and 3 bases at J, leaving 4 bases unmatched. This CDR3 is CASRSRGDTEAFF. The CDR3 coding sequence is TGTGCCAGCAGGAGCAGGGGGGACACTGAAGCTTTCTTT.

Worth noting for this clone: Other DNA variants within this sample encode the same CDR3. The chain uses TRBV20-1 and TRBJ1-5, with D hard to call. The V gene's germline CDR1 is DFQATT and CDR2 SNEGSKA (reference sequence). The V end lost 7 bases, the J end lost 7 bases, and 5 bases lay between the germline ends. The CDR3 extends over 9 amino acids. The CDR3 here is CSVGQPQHF. The CDR3 DNA follows: TGCAGTGTCGGGCAGCCCCAGCATTTT.

The rearrangement links TRBV11-2 to TRBJ2-3, with D maybe TRBD1 (5 bases). This CDR3 is built from 16 residues. V lost 1 base and J lost 4, with 15 bases in between. The V gene's germline CDR1 is SGHAT and CDR2 FQNNGV. The CDR3 DNA follows: TGTGCCAGCAGCTTAGTAGTCCTAGGCAGGGCAGATACGCAGTATTTT. It is translated as CASSLVVLGRADTQYF.